A selection of T cell receptor beta chains follows, all from one sample in a study of T cell responses to AZD1222 COVID-19 vaccine. Profiled with immunoSEQ multiplex PCR; TCRdb holds only in-frame clones, not every one. The sample consists of 100,000 to 150,000 clones, more than 70% of them appearing once. The sequenced sample was peripheral blood, obtained on day 0 of AZD1222 vaccination. These receptors all come from an adult in good health. The CDR3 runs from the conserved cysteine through the conserved F or W. The order of the fields is clone size, J gene, D gene, V gene, CDR3 DNA, CDR3 protein. A D gene is named only where the DNA matches it firmly. Clone size is not always given. Where it is, it says once, few, many or a class for expanded clones.

- TRBJ1-2 TRBD1 TRBV30 TGTGCCTGGAGTCGGGACAGGGGGGGCTATGGCTACACCTTC CAWSRDRGGYGYTF
- TRBJ1-1 - TRBV6-1 TGTGCCAGCAGTGATGGTTTGTTCGAGGAAACTGAAGCTTTCTTT CASSDGLFEETEAFF
- TRBJ2-2 TRBD1 TRBV18 TGTGCCAGCTCACCACACCCGGGACAGGGGGCCACCGGGGAGCTGTTTTTT CASSPHPGQGATGELFF
- TRBJ2-7 - TRBV7-8 TGTGCCAGCAGCTTAGGTTTCTCCTACGAGCAGTACTTC CASSLGFSYEQYF
- TRBJ1-1 TRBD1 TRBV7-2 TGTGCCAGCAGCTTAGAAACAGGGGGACACACTGAAGCTTTCTTT CASSLETGGHTEAFF
- TRBJ2-3 TRBD1 TRBV24-1 TGTGCCACCAGTGAACCGGGACAGGGTACAGATACGCAGTATTTT CATSEPGQGTDTQYF
- TRBJ2-1 TRBD1 TRBV24-1 TGTGCCACCAGTGAATATACCACACCGGGACAGGGTTCCTACAATGAGCAGTTCTTC CATSEYTTPGQGSYNEQFF
- TRBJ2-1 TRBD2 TRBV7-9 TGTGCCAGCAGTCAAGGACTAGCGGGAAATGAGCAGTTCTTC CASSQGLAGNEQFF
- TRBJ2-7 - TRBV4-1 TGCGCCAGCAGCCACGCCGGGACGGCCTCCTACGAGCAGTACTTC CASSHAGTASYEQYF
- TRBJ2-7 - TRBV6-6 TGTGCCAGCACCCCCGAACAGGGAGTTGAAAACGAGCAGTACTTC CASTPEQGVENEQYF
- TRBJ2-2 - TRBV27 TGTGCCAGCAGTTTGCTAGGGCAGTTCACCGGGGAGCTGTTTTTT CASSLLGQFTGELFF
few TRBJ2-3 TRBD2 TRBV13 TGTGCCAGCAGCCCCCGACTAGCGGGAATCACAGATACGCAGTATTTT CASSPRLAGITDTQYF
- TRBJ1-1 - TRBV11-2 TGTGCCAGCAGCTCGAGACCACAGGGATTCGGGAACACTGAAGCTTTCTTT CASSSRPQGFGNTEAFF
once TRBJ1-1 TRBD1 TRBV27 TGTGCCAGCAGTTACAGGGGGCGGAGTGGGACTGAAGCTTTCTTT CASSYRGRSGTEAFF
- TRBJ2-7 - TRBV7-9 TGTGCCAGCAGCCCCCTTCGTGGGGAACCCTACGAGCAGTACTTC CASSPLRGEPYEQYF
once TRBJ1-3 - TRBV7-8 TGTGCCAGCAGCTTACACAGTTTCTCTGGAAACACCATATATTTT CASSLHSFSGNTIYF
few TRBJ2-7 - TRBV4-1 TGCGCCAGCAGCCAAGAGGGCTACGGTACCTACGAGCAGTACTTC CASSQEGYGTYEQYF
- TRBJ2-7 TRBD1 TRBV10-3 TGTGCCATCAGGAAGGGGACAGACCTCACCTACGAGCAGTACTTC CAIRKGTDLTYEQYF
- TRBJ1-3 - TRBV7-2 TGTGCCAGCAGCTTTAGCGTCTACTCTGGAAACACCATATATTTT CASSFSVYSGNTIYF
- TRBJ2-7 TRBD2 TRBV7-2 TGTGCCAGCAGCTTAGCGGGAGGGGCCTACGAGCAGTACTTC CASSLAGGAYEQYF
once TRBJ2-5 - TRBV12-5 TGTGCTAGTGGTTTGGGGGAGAAAGGGGACTTAACCCAAGAGACCCAGTACTTC CASGLGEKGDLTQETQYF
- TRBJ2-7 - TRBV7-9 TGTGCCAGCAGCTCAATAAGGGATGACTACGAGCAGTACTTC CASSSIRDDYEQYF
- TRBJ2-7 - TRBV30 TGTGCCTGGACCCGACTAGGGCCCTACGAGCAGTACTTC CAWTRLGPYEQYF
- TRBJ2-7 - TRBV24-1 TGTGCCACCAGTGAGCCCCGTGCCTACGAGCAGTACTTC CATSEPRAYEQYF
- TRBJ2-3 - TRBV7-8 TGTGCCAGCAGCTTTTCGAGGCTTCTCACAGATACGCAGTATTTT CASSFSRLLTDTQYF
- TRBJ2-1 TRBD1 TRBV9 TGTGCCAGCAGTTCACAGGGGGCGAGGTACAATGAGCAGTTCTTC CASSSQGARYNEQFF
- TRBJ2-3 TRBD1 TRBV27 TGTGCCAGCAGTTTCATGGGGACAGCAGATACGCAGTATTTT CASSFMGTADTQYF
- TRBJ1-5 - TRBV5-6 TGTGCCAGCAGGCCGGGGCTGTATAGCAATCAGCCCCAGCATTTT CASRPGLYSNQPQHF
- TRBJ1-1 TRBD1 TRBV20-1 TGCAGTGCTAGTGTGAGTTCCCGACAGGGCGGCACTGAAGCTTTCTTT CSASVSSRQGGTEAFF
- TRBJ1-5 - TRBV19 TGTGCCAGTAGTATTCGGACAGCTAGCAATCAGCCCCAGCATTTT CASSIRTASNQPQHF
- TRBJ1-1 - TRBV29-1 TGCAGCGTTGAGGGGAGGCTGAACACTGAAGCTTTCTTT CSVEGRLNTEAFF
- TRBJ1-4 - TRBV15 TGTGCCACCAGAAACGTGCCTAATGAAAAACTGTTTTTT CATRNVPNEKLFF
few TRBJ1-2 - TRBV27 TGTGCCAGCAGCTCTAGAATGGGAGGGGCTAACTATGGCTACACCTTC CASSSRMGGANYGYTF
- TRBJ2-7 TRBD2 TRBV7-9 TGTGCCAGCAGCCTTACCGGGACTAAGGCTAGGGAGCAGTACTTC CASSLTGTKAREQYF
- TRBJ2-1 TRBD2 TRBV7-3 TGTGCCAGCAGCTCTAGCGGGAGTCCGTCCAATGAGCAGTTCTTC CASSSSGSPSNEQFF